A single count supports the clone carrying this T cell receptor (beta chain). Its antigen is not identified. Germline CDR1 is MDHEN and CDR2 is SYDVKM. The CDR3 spans 15 residues. Losses at the gene ends were 6 bases for V and 7 bases for J; bases not matched to a gene: 14. The treatment: 19 received Ad26.COV2.S at low or high dose, single or two shots; about 5 received placebo; per-sample allocation not given. After the first vaccine or placebo injection, samples were drawn on day 63. Spike of the Wuhan-strain SARS-CoV-2 was expressed by an Ad26 vector, which formed the vaccine. Measured with immunoSEQ multiplex PCR; TCRdb has only the in-frame clones, and not every one. The repertoire includes fewer than 400,000 clones, approximately 87% of them detected once, and 4.5% to 5.5% sits in the top ten. This sample is drawn from a study of Ad26.COV2.S vaccination and SARS-CoV-2 variants. Study details: Doses of Ad26.COV2.S were injected into muscle once or twice, 56 days apart.

Regarding the study as a whole: Responses of spike-specific T cells (both CD8+ and CD4+) reportedly showed substantial breadth after vaccination. Greater spike-specific TCR breadth was seen in vaccine recipients than in placebo recipients.

This TCR was sampled from a person between 18 and 65 years old who received the Ad26.COV2.S COVID-19 vaccine or a placebo. The chain links TRBV28 to TRBJ1-2; 7 bases map to TRBD1. The material sequenced was peripheral blood, taken in a trial of Ad26.COV2.S vaccine versus placebo. In nucleotides, the CDR3 is TGTGCCAGCAGCTTTCCCACTACAGGGGTGGGTGGCTACACCTTC. Encoded protein: CASSFPTTGVGGYTF.